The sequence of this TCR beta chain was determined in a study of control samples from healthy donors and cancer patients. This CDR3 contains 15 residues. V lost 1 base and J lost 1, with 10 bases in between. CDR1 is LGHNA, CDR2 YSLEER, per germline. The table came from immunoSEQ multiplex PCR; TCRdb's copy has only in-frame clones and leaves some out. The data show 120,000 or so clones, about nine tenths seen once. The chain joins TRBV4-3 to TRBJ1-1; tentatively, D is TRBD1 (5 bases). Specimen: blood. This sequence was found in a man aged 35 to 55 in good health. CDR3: CASSQVGVQNTEAFF. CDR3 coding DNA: TGCGCCAGCAGCCAAGTAGGGGTTCAGAACACTGAAGCTTTCTTT.